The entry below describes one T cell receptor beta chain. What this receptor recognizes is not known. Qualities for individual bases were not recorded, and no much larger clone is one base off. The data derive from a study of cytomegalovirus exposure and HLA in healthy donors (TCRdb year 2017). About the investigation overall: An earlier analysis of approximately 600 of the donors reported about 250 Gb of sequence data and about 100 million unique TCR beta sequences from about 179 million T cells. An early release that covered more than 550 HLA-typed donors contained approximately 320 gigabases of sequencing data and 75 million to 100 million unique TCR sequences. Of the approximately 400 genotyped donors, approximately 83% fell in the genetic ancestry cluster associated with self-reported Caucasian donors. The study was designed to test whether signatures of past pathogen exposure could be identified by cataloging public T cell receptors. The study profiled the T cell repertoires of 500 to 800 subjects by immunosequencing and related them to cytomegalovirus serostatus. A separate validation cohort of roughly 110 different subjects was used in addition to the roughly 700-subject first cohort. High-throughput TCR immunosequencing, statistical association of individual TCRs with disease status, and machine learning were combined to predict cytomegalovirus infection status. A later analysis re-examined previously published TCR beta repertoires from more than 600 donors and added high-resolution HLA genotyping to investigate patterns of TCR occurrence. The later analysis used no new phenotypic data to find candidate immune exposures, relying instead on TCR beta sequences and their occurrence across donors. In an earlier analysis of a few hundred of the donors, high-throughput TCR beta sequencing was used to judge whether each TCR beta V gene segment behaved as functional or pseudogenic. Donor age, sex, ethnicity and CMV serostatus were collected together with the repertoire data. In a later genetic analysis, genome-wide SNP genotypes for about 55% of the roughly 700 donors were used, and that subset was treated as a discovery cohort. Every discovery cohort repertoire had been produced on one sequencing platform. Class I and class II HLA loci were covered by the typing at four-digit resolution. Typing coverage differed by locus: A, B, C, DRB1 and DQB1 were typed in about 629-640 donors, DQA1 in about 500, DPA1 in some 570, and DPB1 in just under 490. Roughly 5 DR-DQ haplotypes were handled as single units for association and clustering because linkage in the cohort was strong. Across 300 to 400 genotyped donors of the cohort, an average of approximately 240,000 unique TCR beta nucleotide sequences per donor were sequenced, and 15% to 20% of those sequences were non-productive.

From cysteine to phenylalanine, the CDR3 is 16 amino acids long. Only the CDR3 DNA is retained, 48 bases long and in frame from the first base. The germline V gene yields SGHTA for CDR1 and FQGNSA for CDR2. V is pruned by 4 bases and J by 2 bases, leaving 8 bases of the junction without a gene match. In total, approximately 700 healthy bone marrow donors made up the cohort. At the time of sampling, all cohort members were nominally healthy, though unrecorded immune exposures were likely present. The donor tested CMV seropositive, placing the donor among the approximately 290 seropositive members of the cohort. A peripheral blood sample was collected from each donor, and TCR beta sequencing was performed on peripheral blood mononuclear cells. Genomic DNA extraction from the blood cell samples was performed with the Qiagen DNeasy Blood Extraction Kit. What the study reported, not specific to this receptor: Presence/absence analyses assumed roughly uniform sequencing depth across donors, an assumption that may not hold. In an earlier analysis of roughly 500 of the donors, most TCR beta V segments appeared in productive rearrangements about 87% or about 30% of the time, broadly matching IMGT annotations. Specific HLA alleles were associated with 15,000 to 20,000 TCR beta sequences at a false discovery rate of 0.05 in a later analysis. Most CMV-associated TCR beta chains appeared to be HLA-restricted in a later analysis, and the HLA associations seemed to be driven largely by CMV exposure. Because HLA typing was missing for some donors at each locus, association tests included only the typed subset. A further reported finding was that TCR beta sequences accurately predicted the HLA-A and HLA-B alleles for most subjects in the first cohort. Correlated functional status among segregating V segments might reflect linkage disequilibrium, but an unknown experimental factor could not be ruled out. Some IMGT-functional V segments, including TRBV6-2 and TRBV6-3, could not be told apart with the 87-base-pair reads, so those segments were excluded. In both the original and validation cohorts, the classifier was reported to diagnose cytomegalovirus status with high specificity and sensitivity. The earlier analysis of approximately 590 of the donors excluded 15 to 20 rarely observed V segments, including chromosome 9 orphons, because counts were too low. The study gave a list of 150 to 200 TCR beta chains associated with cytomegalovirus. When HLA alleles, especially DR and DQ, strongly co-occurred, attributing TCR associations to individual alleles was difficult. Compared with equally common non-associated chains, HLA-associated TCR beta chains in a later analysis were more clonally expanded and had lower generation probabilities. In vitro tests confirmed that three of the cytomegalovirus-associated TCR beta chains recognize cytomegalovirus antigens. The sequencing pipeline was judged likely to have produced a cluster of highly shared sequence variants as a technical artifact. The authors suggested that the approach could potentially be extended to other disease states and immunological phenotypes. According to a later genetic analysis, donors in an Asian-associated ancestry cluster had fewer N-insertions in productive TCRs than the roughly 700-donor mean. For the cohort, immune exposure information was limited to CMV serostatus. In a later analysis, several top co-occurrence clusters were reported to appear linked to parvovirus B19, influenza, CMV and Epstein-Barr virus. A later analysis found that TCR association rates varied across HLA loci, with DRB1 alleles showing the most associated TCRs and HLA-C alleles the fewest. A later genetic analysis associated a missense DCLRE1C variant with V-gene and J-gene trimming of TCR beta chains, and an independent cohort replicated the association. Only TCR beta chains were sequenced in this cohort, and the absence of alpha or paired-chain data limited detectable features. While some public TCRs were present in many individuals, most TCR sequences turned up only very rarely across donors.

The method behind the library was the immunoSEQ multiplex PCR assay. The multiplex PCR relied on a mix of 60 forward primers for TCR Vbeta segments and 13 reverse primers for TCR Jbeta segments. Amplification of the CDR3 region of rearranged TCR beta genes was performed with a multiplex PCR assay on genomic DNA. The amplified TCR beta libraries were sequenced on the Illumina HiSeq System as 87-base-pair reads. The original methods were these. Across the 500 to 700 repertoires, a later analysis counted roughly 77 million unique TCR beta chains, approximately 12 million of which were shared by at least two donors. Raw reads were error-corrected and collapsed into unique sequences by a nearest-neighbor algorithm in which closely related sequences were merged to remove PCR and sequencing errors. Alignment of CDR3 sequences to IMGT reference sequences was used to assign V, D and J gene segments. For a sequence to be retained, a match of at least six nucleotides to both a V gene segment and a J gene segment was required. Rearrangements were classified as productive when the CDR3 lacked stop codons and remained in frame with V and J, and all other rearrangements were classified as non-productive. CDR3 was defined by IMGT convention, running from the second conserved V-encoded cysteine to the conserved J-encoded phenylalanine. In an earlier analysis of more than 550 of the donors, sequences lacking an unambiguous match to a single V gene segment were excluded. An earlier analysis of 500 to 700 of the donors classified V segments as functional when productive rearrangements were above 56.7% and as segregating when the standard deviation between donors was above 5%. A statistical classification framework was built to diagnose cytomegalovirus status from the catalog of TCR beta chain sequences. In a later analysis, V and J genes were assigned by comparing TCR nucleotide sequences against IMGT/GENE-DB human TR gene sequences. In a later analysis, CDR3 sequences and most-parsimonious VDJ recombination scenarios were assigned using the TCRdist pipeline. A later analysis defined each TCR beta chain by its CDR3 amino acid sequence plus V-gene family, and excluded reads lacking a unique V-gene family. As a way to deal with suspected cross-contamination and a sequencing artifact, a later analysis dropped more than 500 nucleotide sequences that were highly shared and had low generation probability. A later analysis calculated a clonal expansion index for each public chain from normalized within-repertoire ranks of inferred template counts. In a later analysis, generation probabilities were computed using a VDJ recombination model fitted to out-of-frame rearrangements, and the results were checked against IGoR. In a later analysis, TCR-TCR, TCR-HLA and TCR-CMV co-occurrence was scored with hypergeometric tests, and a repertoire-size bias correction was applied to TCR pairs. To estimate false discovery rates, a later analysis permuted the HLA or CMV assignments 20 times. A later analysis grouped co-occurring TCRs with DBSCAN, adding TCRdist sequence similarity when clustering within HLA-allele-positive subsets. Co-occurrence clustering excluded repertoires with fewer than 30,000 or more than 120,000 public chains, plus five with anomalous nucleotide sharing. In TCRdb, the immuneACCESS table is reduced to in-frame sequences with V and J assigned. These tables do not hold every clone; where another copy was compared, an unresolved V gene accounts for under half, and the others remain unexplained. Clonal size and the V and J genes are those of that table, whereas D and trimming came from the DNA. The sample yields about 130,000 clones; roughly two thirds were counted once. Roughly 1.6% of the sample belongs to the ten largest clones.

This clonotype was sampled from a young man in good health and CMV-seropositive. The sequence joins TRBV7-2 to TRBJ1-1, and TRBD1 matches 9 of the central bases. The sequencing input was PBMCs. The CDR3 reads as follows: CASSSRRTGVNTEAFF. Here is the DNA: TGTGCCAGCAGCTCCCGCCGGACAGGGGTAAACACTGAAGCTTTCTTT.